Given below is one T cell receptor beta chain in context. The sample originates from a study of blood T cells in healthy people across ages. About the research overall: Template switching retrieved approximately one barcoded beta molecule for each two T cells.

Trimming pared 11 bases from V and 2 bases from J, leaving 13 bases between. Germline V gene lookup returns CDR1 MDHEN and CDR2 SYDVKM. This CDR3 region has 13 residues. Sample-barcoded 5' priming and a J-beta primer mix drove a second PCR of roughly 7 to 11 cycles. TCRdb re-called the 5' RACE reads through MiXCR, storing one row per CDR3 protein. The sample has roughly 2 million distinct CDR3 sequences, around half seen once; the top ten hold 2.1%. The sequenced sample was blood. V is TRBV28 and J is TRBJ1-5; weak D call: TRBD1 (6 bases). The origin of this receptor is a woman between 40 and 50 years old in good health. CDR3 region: CAGRGGRNQPQHF. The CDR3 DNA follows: TGTGCCGGACGAGGGGGGCGCAATCAGCCCCAGCATTTT. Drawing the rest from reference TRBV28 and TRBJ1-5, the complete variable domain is DVKVTQSSRYLVKRTGEKVFLECVQDMDHENMFWYRQDPGLGLRLIYFSYDVKMKEKGDIPEGYSVSREKKERFSLILESASTNQTSMYLCAGRGGRNQPQHFGDGTRLSIL.